One and the same sample provided the 32 T cell receptor beta chains below, sequenced in a study of CD8 T cells in Susac syndrome. Reverse transcription of about 0.45 to 1 ug RNA was performed with random hexamers. A single record per CDR3 protein comes from TCRdb applying MiXCR to the immunoSEQ multiplex PCR reads. This table has approximately 110,000 distinct CDR3 sequences, approximately 96% appearing once. The source material was CD4+ T cells from PBMCs. These TCRs come from a human donor in good health.

The CDR3 protein is CASSSYGGYTF. DNA for the CDR3: TGTGCCAGCAGCTCCTACGGGGGCTACACCTTC. This chain connects TRBV5-6 to TRBJ1-2; no reliable D call. This CDR3 region has 11 residues. V was cut by 3 bases and J by 8 bases, with 8 bases left in between. Germline V gene data show CDR1 as SGHDT and CDR2 as YYEEEE.

This sequence joins TRBV5-4 and TRBJ1-2; D is unclear. The germline gives CDR1 SGHNT, CDR2 YYREEE (reference sequence). CDR3 length equals 13 residues. The V end was cut by 3 bases, the J end by 2 bases, with 8 bases between. The CDR3 sequence is CASSWTENYGYTF. The CDR3 nucleotides read TGTGCCAGCAGCTGGACGGAAAACTATGGCTACACCTTC.

CDR3 protein: CASSPGGLRGYTF. The CDR3 region has the DNA TGTGCCAGCAGCCCAGGGGGTTTGCGAGGCTACACCTTC. The chain employs TRBV14 and TRBJ1-2; TRBD1 matches at 7 bases. V dropped 4 bases and J dropped 8; count of bases not matched to a gene: 7. Per the germline V gene, CDR1 is SGHDN and CDR2 is FVKESK. The CDR3 consists of 13 residues. Full variable domain (remainder filled in from reference TRBV14 and TRBJ1-2): EAGVTQFPSHSVIEKGQTVTLRCDPISGHDNLYWYRRVMGKEIKFLLHFVKESKQDESGMPNNRFLAERTGGTYSTLKVQPAELEDSGVYFCASSPGGLRGYTFGSGTRLTVV.

This rearrangement joins TRBV18 to TRBJ2-7; D might be TRBD1 or TRBD2, each matching 5 bases. In germline, CDR1 is KGHSH, CDR2 LQKENI. V lost 0 bases and J lost 6, with 18 bases in between. The CDR3 length is 16 residues. CDR3 bases: TGTGCCAGCTCACCACCGAGACAGCCGATAGGAGGCGAGCAGTACTTC. It translates to CASSPPRQPIGGEQYF.

The CDR3 DNA reads TGTGCCAGCAACCTTCGCGGGAGTGGCGATACGCAGTATTTT. Its translation: CASNLRGSGDTQYF. The genes are TRBV12-3 or TRBV12-4 and TRBJ2-3; TRBD2 agrees at 7 bases. The CDR3 spans 14 residues. V shed 7 bases, J shed 6 bases, and the junction held 10 bases outside the gene matches.

The V gene is TRBV4-1, the J gene TRBJ1-5; D is uncertain. The V end was cut by 0 bases, the J end by 2 bases, with 8 bases between. Germline values: CDR1 MGHRA, CDR2 YSYEKL. The CDR3 extends over 15 amino acids. The CDR3 region has the DNA TGCGCCAGCAGCCAAGATGGGCAGGGCAATCAGCCCCAGCATTTT. It translates to CASSQDGQGNQPQHF.

J is TRBJ2-1 and V is TRBV10-3; D may be TRBD1 (5 bases). The germline V gene encodes CDR1 ENHRY and CDR2 SYGVKD. Trimming left V 11 bases short and J 8 bases short, with 22 bases between. The CDR3 is 14 residues long. In nucleotides, the CDR3 is TGTGCCGCTCAGGGTCCCTCTGATATCGATGAGCAGTTCTTC. Protein product: CAAQGPSDIDEQFF.

The chain carries TRBV30 and TRBJ1-2; 7 nucleotides match TRBD1. This CDR3 has 14 residues. Unmatched junction bases numbered 7, after V lost 0 bases and J lost 6 bases. CDR1 and CDR2 (germline): GTSNPN, SVGIG (reference sequence). The CDR3 region is CAWSVWEGADGYTF. The CDR3 DNA reads TGTGCCTGGAGTGTGTGGGAGGGGGCGGATGGCTACACCTTC.

The chain recombines TRBV5-1 with TRBJ1-1; D is ambiguous. This CDR3 has 14 residues. The germline gives CDR1 SGHRS, CDR2 YFSETQ. Trimming cost V 6 bases and J 4 bases, with 16 bases left between them. In DNA form, the CDR3 reads TGCGCCAGCACCTCAAGGGAAGGAGGCACTGAAGCTTTCTTT. It encodes CASTSREGGTEAFF.

The chain links TRBV7-9 to TRBJ2-7, with 7 bases identical to TRBD2. The CDR3 is 12 residues long. V shed 8 bases and J 3 bases; nucleotides not matched to a gene: 4. Germline-derived CDR1 and CDR2 are SEHNR and FQNEAQ (reference sequence). CDR3 coding DNA: TGTGCCAGCGGAGGGAGGGGCTACGAGCAGTACTTC. Protein product: CASGGRGYEQYF.

This clonotype has a single count. The chain uses TRBV9 and TRBJ2-7; maybe TRBD2 (6 bases). Deletions cut 4 bases from V and 2 bases from J, with 16 bases between. The length of the CDR3 is 15 residues. Looked up from germline, CDR1 is SGDLS and CDR2 is YYNGEE. The chain's CDR3 is CASSPRRELAYEQYF. The CDR3 DNA follows: TGTGCCAGCAGCCCCCGACGGGAGTTGGCCTACGAGCAGTACTTC.

The V call is TRBV5-1, the J call TRBJ2-1, with 7 bases fitting TRBD1. The CDR3 runs 15 residues. Trimming took 4 bases from V and 6 from J; bases not matched to a gene: 10. Germline CDR1 reads SGHRS; CDR2 reads YFSETQ. This chain's CDR3 is CASSRSPRDSNEQFF. CDR3 bases: TGCGCCAGCAGCAGATCACCCCGGGACAGCAATGAGCAGTTCTTC. The whole variable domain, remainder taken from reference TRBV5-1 and TRBJ2-1, is KAGVTQTPRYLIKTRGQQVTLSCSPISGHRSVSWYQQTPGQGLQFLFEYFSETQRNKGNFPGRFSGRQFSNSRSEMNVSTLELGDSALYLCASSRSPRDSNEQFFGPGTRLTVL.

V and J are TRBV2 and TRBJ2-5; no clear D. The germline V gene has CDR1 SNHLY and CDR2 FYNNEI. V lost 6 bases, J lost 5 bases, and 10 bases lay in between. The CDR3 extends over 12 amino acids. CDR3 bases: TGTGCCAGCAGCCGTCGTTGGGAGACCCAGTACTTC. Its translation: CASSRRWETQYF.

The chain joins TRBV29-1 to TRBJ1-1, with TRBD1 as a possible D gene (6 bases). The V end lost 0 bases, the J end lost 5 bases, and 13 bases lay between the germline ends. The CDR3 extends over 14 amino acids. Germline V CDR1 and CDR2: SQVTM, ANQGSEA. CDR3 sequence reads: CSVEDPGARTEAFF. For the CDR3, the DNA is TGCAGCGTTGAAGATCCAGGGGCAAGGACTGAAGCTTTCTTT.

This sequence joins TRBV29-1 and TRBJ2-3; D is possibly TRBD1 or TRBD2 (5 bases each). Germline lookup yields CDR1 SQVTM and CDR2 ANQGSEA. This CDR3 is 15 amino acids long. The V gene lost 3 bases and the J gene lost 3 bases, with 16 bases spanning the gap. The CDR3 loop is CSVDCRDLGTDTQYF. The CDR3 region has the DNA TGCAGCGTTGATTGCCGGGACCTGGGGACAGATACGCAGTATTTT.

The rearrangement joins TRBV6-2 or TRBV6-3 to TRBJ2-5; D is perhaps TRBD2 (5 bases). V shed 6 bases and J shed 5 bases, with 16 bases lying between them. Germline values: CDR1 MNHEY, CDR2 SVGEGT. This CDR3 is built from 14 residues. Written as DNA, the CDR3 is TGTGCCAGCAGCACCCGCGGAGGTTATGAGACCCAGTACTTC. Protein: CASSTRGGYETQYF.

The rearrangement links TRBV19 to TRBJ2-1, with D possibly TRBD1 on 5 matching bases. From germline, CDR1 is LNHDA and CDR2 SQIVND (reference sequence). The V end lost 3 bases, the J end lost 0 bases, and 9 bases lay between the germline ends. The CDR3 is 15 amino acids. CDR3 sequence reads: CASSINQGSYNEQFF. In nucleotides, the CDR3 is TGTGCCAGTAGTATTAATCAGGGCTCCTACAATGAGCAGTTCTTC.

The chain has TRBV13 and TRBJ1-2; tentative D call: TRBD1 (5 bases). The CDR3 length is 15 residues. Trimming took off 5 bases at V and 4 bases at J, with 17 bases between the two ends. CDR1 PRHDT and CDR2 FYEKMQ come from the germline V gene (reference sequence). The CDR3 DNA reads as TGTGCCAGCAGCAGAAAGACAGAGACCAGCTATGGCTACACCTTC. It specifies CASSRKTETSYGYTF.

This clonotype was recorded once. In DNA form, the CDR3 reads TGTGCCAGCAGCTTAGCTCCCCAGTTGGACATTCAGTACTTC. It yields the protein CASSLAPQLDIQYF. The chain carries TRBV7-9 and TRBJ2-4; no reliable D call. CDR1 is SEHNR and CDR2 is FQNEAQ in the germline V gene (reference sequence). With 0 bases removed from V and 8 bases from J, the gap between germline ends came to 11 bases. There are 14 residues in the CDR3.

J is TRBJ2-5 and V is TRBV7-2, with a weak D call TRBD2 (7 bases). The CDR3 is 14 residues long. The germline V and J ends were trimmed by 6 bases and 5 bases, with 16 bases remaining between them. Germline V lookup: CDR1 SGHTA, CDR2 FQGNSA. The CDR3 coding sequence is TGTGCCAGCAGATCAACAGGGCGGGGGGAGACCCAGTACTTC. Its protein product is CASRSTGRGETQYF.

This clonotype was picked up one time. The gene calls are TRBV4-2 and TRBJ1-1, with 10 bases lining up with TRBD1. Trimming took 7 bases from V and 0 from J; bases not matched to a gene: 8. This CDR3 comprises 16 residues. Germline V lookup: CDR1 LGHNA, CDR2 YNFKEQ. Here the CDR3 DNA reads TGTGCCAGCACCCCGGGGACAGGGGTAATGAACACTGAAGCTTTCTTT. Its protein product is CASTPGTGVMNTEAFF.

This chain uses TRBV29-1 with TRBJ1-4, with D possibly matching TRBD1 (5 bases). The length of the CDR3 is 14 residues. Germline V lookup: CDR1 SQVTM, CDR2 ANQGSEA. The ends were cut back, 8 bases at V and 8 bases at J, with 21 bases in the middle. CDR3 sequence reads: CSTQEPREGEKLFF. The CDR3 coding sequence is TGCAGCACGCAGGAGCCGAGAGAGGGGGAAAAACTGTTTTTT.

This chain joins TRBV5-6 and TRBJ2-3; D not resolved. V was clipped by 1 base and J by 9 bases, with 9 bases between them. Germline V gene data show CDR1 as SGHDT and CDR2 as YYEEEE. This CDR3 has 12 amino acids. The chain's CDR3 is CASSLPEGTQYF. The DNA for the CDR3 is TGTGCCAGCAGCTTGCCTGAAGGGACGCAGTATTTT.

The gene calls are TRBV12-3 or TRBV12-4 and TRBJ1-2; D uncertain. CDR3 length equals 14 residues. Between the trimmed V and J ends, which lost 7 bases and 7 bases, there was a span of 19 bases. The CDR3 nucleotides are TGTGCCAGCACCCCTCGTCAGGATACTGTTGGCTACACCTTC. Translated: CASTPRQDTVGYTF.

The rearrangement links TRBV29-1 to TRBJ2-1, with 7 bases identical to TRBD2. Germline V CDR1 and CDR2: SQVTM, ANQGSEA. Unmatched junction bases numbered 18, after V lost 2 bases and J lost 8 bases. The CDR3 runs to 17 residues. The CDR3 reads CSVETAYGGRGRDEQFF. Here the CDR3 DNA reads TGCAGCGTTGAAACGGCTTATGGAGGTCGAGGGAGGGATGAGCAGTTCTTC.

J is TRBJ2-1 and V is TRBV29-1; TRBD1 matches at 7 bases. J gave up 6 bases and V 5 bases, and 7 bases lay outside the gene matches. The CDR3 contains 13 residues. CDR1 is SQVTM, CDR2 ANQGSEA, per germline. This chain's CDR3 is CSVIRDSLNEQFF. CDR3 sequence (DNA): TGCAGCGTTATCCGGGACAGCCTCAATGAGCAGTTCTTC.

The table lists this clonotype with a few counts. The chain uses TRBV18 and TRBJ2-7; 11 nucleotides agree with TRBD2. The CDR3 sequence is 15 residues long. Germline V CDR1 and CDR2: KGHSH, LQKENI. With 5 bases clipped from V and 0 bases from J, the junction kept 3 bases outside the gene matches. The CDR3: CASSTLAGGSYEQYF. As DNA, the CDR3 is TGTGCCAGCTCAACCCTAGCGGGAGGCTCCTACGAGCAGTACTTC.

The chain couples TRBV2 to TRBJ1-1; D is undetermined. CDR3 length equals 12 residues. With 7 bases removed from V and 4 bases from J, the gap between germline ends came to 10 bases. Germline loops: CDR1 SNHLY, CDR2 FYNNEI. For the CDR3, the DNA is TGTGCCAGCACCCGGGTGAGCACTGAAGCTTTCTTT. This encodes CASTRVSTEAFF.

The chain is built from TRBV4-1 and TRBJ2-4; 7 positions match TRBD2. Trimming removed 1 base from V and 2 bases from J; junction bases left unmatched: 5. Looked up from germline, CDR1 is MGHRA and CDR2 is YSYEKL. The CDR3 sequence is 16 residues long. The CDR3 DNA reads TGCGCCAGCAGCCAAGCATGGGGGGGGACCAAAAACATTCAGTACTTC. It translates to CASSQAWGGTKNIQYF.

This clonotype was detected once. The chain employs TRBV12-5 and TRBJ2-1, with TRBD2 as a possible D gene (6 bases). This CDR3 contains 16 residues. The germline CDR1 and CDR2 sequences are LGHNT and FRNRAP. V shed 3 bases and J shed 5 bases, with 17 bases lying between them. Written as DNA, the CDR3 is TGTGCTAGTGGTTTACGCGGGATAGGAAAGGACAATGAGCAGTTCTTC. This gives the protein CASGLRGIGKDNEQFF.

The J gene is TRBJ1-1, the V gene TRBV6-5; D not certain. The germline V gene encodes CDR1 MNHEY and CDR2 SVGAGI. Trimming cost V 2 bases and J 0 bases, with 7 bases left between them. This CDR3 comprises 14 residues. The CDR3 here is CASSYGVVNTEAFF. The CDR3 region has the DNA TGTGCCAGCAGTTACGGTGTAGTGAACACTGAAGCTTTCTTT.

The V call is TRBV18, the J call TRBJ2-5; D perhaps matches TRBD2 (5 bases). The CDR3 has 14 amino acids. Trimming shortened V by 4 bases and J by 2 bases, and 11 bases separated the two germline ends. Per the germline V gene, CDR1 is KGHSH and CDR2 is LQKENI. CDR3: CASSLGPGQETQYF. Here the CDR3 DNA reads TGTGCCAGCTCACTAGGACCGGGACAAGAGACCCAGTACTTC.